Only one count was recorded for the clone carrying this TCR beta chain. Trimming took off 0 bases at V and 0 bases at J, with 9 bases between the two ends. This CDR3 spans 15 amino acids. Per germline, CDR1 MGHRA and CDR2 YSYEKL. This sample is part of a study of blood T cell repertoires in COVID-19. Source study methods: Amplified reference gene primers provided the basis for estimating nucleated cell counts. Measured with immunoSEQ multiplex PCR; TCRdb has only the in-frame clones, and not every one. The V and J calls and clone size are taken from that table; D and trimming were inferred from the DNA. The sample records some 400,000 clones, about 89% being singletons. Those who participated ranged in age from roughly 18 to 90 years and resided in some 24 US areas. Assignment of participants to cohorts was predicated upon participant-reported clinical history. Cohort 3 recovered donors had two negative PCRs, clearance, or symptom resolution.

The receptor's source is a man aged 25 to 40 who had recovered from COVID-19. Specimen: PBMCs or T cells enriched from blood (not recorded which). The chain has TRBV4-1 and TRBJ2-7; unclear D gene. The CDR3 sequence: CASSQDLTYSYEQYF. CDR3 bases: TGCGCCAGCAGCCAAGATTTAACTTACTCCTACGAGCAGTACTTC.